The clone carrying this TCR beta chain was detected a few times. The antigen remains unidentified. This sample stems from a study of post-analysis software for immune sequencing data. Findings and caveats of the study: Comparison of patients with controls showed four or five TRBV segments more frequent in patients, TRBV5-6, TRBV5-1 and TRBV20-1 among them.

Prepared TCR beta cDNA libraries contained unique molecular identifiers. MiXCR, run by TCRdb on the PCR reads, gives a single entry per CDR3 protein. The sample shows roughly 430,000 distinct CDR3 sequences, 39% of them seen only once. Trimming took 4 bases from V and 2 from J; bases not matched to a gene: 3. The CDR3 is made up of 16 amino acids. Germline V lookup: CDR1 KGHDR, CDR2 SFDVKD. The genes are TRBV24-1 and TRBJ2-1; 11 bases fit TRBD2. The sequencing input was blood. This TCR was sampled from a girl under 10 years old with multiple sclerosis. CDR3 loop: CATSDRLAGTYNEQFF. The CDR3 DNA is TGTGCCACCAGTGACCGACTAGCGGGGACCTACAATGAGCAGTTCTTC.